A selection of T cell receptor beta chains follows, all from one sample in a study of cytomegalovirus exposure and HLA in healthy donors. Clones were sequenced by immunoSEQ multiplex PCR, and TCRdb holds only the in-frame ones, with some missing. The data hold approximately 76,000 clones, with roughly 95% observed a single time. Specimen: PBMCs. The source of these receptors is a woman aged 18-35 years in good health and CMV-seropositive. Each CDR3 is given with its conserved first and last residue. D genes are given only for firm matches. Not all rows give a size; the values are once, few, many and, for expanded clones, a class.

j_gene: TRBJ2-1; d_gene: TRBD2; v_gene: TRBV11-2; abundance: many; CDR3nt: TGTGCCAGCAGCTTAGGAGCGGGGGGGTACAATGAGCAGTTCTTC; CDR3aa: CASSLGAGGYNEQFF
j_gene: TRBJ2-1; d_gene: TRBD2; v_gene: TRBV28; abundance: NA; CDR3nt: TGTGCCAGCAACTCAATAGCGGGGGCGTTAGGGAAGCAGTTCTTC; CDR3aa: CASNSIAGALGKQFF
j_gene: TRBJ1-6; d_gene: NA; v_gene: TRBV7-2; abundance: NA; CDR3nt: TGTGCCAGCAGCTTTAGTTCCGGTCAATCACCCCTCCACTTT; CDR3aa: CASSFSSGQSPLHF
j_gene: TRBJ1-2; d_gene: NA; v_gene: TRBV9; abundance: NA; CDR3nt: TGTGCCAGCAGCGCCGACAGTCCCTACAACTATGGCTACACCTTC; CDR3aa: CASSADSPYNYGYTF
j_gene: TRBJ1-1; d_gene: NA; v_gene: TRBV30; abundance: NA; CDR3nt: TGTGCCTGGAGTGTGTCTCAGGGGACTGAAGCTTTCTTT; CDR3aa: CAWSVSQGTEAFF
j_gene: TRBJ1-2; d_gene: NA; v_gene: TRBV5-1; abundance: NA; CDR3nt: TGCGCCAGCAGCTTGCGGTGGGACGGAGGGGACTATGGCTACACCTTC; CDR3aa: CASSLRWDGGDYGYTF
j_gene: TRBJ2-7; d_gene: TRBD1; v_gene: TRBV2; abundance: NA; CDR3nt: TGTGCCAGCAGGGGGACAGGGTCCTACGAGCAGTACTTC; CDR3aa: CASRGTGSYEQYF
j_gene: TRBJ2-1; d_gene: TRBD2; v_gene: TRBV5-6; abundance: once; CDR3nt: TGTGCCAGCAGCTTGGCTCGGACTAGCGGATACAATGAGCAGTTCTTC; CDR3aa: CASSLARTSGYNEQFF
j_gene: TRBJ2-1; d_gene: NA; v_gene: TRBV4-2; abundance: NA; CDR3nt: TGTGCCAGCAGCAAAAGGGTGGGTAGCGGAACTTCTACCTACAATGAGCAGTTCTTC; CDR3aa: CASSKRVGSGTSTYNEQFF
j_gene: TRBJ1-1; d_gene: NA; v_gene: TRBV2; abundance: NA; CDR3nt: TGTGCCAGCAGCCCTTTACATTCGGGGAACACTGAAGCTTTCTTT; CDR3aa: CASSPLHSGNTEAFF
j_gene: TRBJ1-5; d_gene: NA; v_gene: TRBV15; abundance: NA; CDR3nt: TGTGCCACCAGCAGAGATCGAGTAGTCGATCAGCCCCAGCATTTT; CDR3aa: CATSRDRVVDQPQHF
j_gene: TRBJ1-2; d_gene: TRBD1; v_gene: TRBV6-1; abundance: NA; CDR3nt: TGTGCCACCTACCGGGACAGAAGCTATGGCTACACCTTC; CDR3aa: CATYRDRSYGYTF
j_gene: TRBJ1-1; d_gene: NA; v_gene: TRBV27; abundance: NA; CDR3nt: TGTGCCAGCAGTTTTGAGATGAACACTGAAGCTTTCTTT; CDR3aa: CASSFEMNTEAFF
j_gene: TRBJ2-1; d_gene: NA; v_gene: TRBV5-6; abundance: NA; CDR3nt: TGTGCCAGCAGCCCCCCAGGGGATTGGACCCTCAATGAGCAGTTCTTC; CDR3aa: CASSPPGDWTLNEQFF
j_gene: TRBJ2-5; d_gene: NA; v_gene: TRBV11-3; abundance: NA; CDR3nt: TGTGCCAGCAGCCCCACCAGGGGGGTAGAGACCCAGTACTTC; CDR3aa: CASSPTRGVETQYF
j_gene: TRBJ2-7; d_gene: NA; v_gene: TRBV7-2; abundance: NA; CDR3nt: TGTGCCAGCAGCTTAGTGGCAAATTCCCACGAGCAGTACTTC; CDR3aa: CASSLVANSHEQYF
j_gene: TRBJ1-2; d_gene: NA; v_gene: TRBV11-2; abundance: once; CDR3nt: TGTGCCAGCAGCTTAGGAGTGAACTATGGCTACACCTTC; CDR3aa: CASSLGVNYGYTF
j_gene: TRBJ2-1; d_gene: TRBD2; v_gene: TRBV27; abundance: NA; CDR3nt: TGTGCCAGCAGTTTACTAGCGGGAGGGGATGAGCAGTTCTTC; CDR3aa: CASSLLAGGDEQFF
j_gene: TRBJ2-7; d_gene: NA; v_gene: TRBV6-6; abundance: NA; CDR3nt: TGTGCCAGCAGTTACTCAGGGGATGCGGCCTACGAGCAGTACTTC; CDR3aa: CASSYSGDAAYEQYF
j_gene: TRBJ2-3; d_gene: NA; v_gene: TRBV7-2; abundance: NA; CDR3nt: TGTGCCAGCAGCTTAGTGGCGGGGAGCACAGATACGCAGTATTTT; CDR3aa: CASSLVAGSTDTQYF
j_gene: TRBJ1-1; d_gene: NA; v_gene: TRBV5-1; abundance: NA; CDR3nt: TGCGCCAGCAGCCTGGACGGGGTTAACACTGAAGCTTTCTTT; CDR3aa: CASSLDGVNTEAFF
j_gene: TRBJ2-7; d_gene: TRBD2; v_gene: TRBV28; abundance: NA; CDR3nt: TGTGCCAGCATGCGGGAGGCCACCTACGAGCAGTACTTC; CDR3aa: CASMREATYEQYF
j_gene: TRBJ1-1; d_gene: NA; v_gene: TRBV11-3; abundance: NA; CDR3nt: TGTGCCAGCGGTAAAGACAGGACCACTGAAGCTTTCTTT; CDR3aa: CASGKDRTTEAFF
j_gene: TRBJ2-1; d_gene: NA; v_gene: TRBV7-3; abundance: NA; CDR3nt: TGTGCCAGCAGTACCACGACAGGGAGGAATGAGCAGTTCTTC; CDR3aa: CASSTTTGRNEQFF
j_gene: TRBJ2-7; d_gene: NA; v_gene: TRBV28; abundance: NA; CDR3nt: TGTGCCAGCAGTCCCTCCTACAGGGACGAGCAGTACTTC; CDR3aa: CASSPSYRDEQYF
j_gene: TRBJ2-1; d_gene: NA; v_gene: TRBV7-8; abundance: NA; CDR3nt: TGTGCCAGCAGCTTACAGTTTCGGCCAGGCTTAGTAAACAATGAGCAGTTCTTC; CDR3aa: CASSLQFRPGLVNNEQFF
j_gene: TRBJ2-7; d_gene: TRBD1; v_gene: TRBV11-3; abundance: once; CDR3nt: TGTGCCAGCAGCTCCCCGACAGGGTCGGGAAACGAGCAGTACTTC; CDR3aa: CASSSPTGSGNEQYF
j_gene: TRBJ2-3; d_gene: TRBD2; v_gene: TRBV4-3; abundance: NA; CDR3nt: TGCGCCAGCAGCCAAATACTGGGACTAGCGGAGTCCCTTTTT; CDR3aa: CASSQILGLAESLF
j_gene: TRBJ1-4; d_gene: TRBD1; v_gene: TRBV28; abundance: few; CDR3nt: TGTGCCAGCAGTTTAGCAGGGGGGAATGAAAAACTGTTTTTT; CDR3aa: CASSLAGGNEKLFF
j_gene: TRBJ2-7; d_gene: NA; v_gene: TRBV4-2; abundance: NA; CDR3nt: TGTGCCAGCAGCCTAGGAAGGGGGTCCTCCTACGAGCAGTACTTC; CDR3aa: CASSLGRGSSYEQYF
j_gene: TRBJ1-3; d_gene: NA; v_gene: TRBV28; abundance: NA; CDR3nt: TGTGCCAGCAGTTTCAGGCAGGGTTATGGAAACACCATATATTTT; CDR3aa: CASSFRQGYGNTIYF
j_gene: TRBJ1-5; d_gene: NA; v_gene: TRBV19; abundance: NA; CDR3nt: TGTGCCAGTAGTATAGGCAGGGGTGGCAATCAGCCCCAGCATTTT; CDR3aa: CASSIGRGGNQPQHF
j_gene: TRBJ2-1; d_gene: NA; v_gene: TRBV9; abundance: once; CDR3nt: TGTGCCAGCAGCGGTCGGGGGGCTTCAAATTATGAGCAGTTCTTC; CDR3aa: CASSGRGASNYEQFF
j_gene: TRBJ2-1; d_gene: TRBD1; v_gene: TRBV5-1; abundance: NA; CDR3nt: TGCGCCAGCAGCTCGACAGGGTACGACAATGAGCAGTTCTTC; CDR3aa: CASSSTGYDNEQFF
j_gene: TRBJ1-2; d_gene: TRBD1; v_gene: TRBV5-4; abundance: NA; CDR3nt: TGTGCCAGCAGCCTCCAAGGGGGCCCTGGCTACACCTTC; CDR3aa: CASSLQGGPGYTF
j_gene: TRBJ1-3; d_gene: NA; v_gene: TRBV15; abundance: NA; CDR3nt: TGTGCCACCAGCAGAGACAGGGGTTCGAACTCTGGAAACACCATATATTTT; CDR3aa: CATSRDRGSNSGNTIYF
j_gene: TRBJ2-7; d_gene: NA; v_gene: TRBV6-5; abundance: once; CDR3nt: TGTGCCAGCAGTTACTATCGACAAAGCGAGCAGTACTTC; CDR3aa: CASSYYRQSEQYF
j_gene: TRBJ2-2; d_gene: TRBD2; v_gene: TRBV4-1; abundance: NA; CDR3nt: TGCGCCAGCAGCGCCCGTCCCCGAGCGGGAAACACCGGGGAGCTGTTTTTT; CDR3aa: CASSARPRAGNTGELFF
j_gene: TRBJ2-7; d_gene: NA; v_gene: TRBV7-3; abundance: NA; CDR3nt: TGTGCCAGCACCTCGATAGCCGGGTCCTACGAGCAGTACTTC; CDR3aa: CASTSIAGSYEQYF
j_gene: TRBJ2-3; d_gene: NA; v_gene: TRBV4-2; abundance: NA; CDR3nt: TGTGCCAGCAGCCAAGACACCAACGGGGACACAGATACGCAGTATTTT; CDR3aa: CASSQDTNGDTDTQYF